This is a list of T cell receptor beta chains from one sample in a study of T cells expressing NK-cell markers. TCRdb processed the 5' RACE reads again and assigns one entry to each CDR3 protein, with no DNA. In total, the table holds 150,000 to 180,000 distinct CDR3 sequences. The sample was blood T cells: a sorted CD56 or NKG2C T cell subset, CD4+ or CD8+ T cells, or bulk PBMC T cells (not recorded which). These receptors all stem from a woman between 50 and 59 years old in good health. The CDR3 runs from the conserved cysteine through the conserved F or W.

TRBV15	TRBJ2-3	CATSTHGADTQYF
TRBV20-1	TRBJ2-1	CSAPLGNEQFF
TRBV7-9	TRBJ1-1	CASSPRPARNTEAFF
TRBV9	TRBJ2-3	CASSIEGQGSTDTQYF
TRBV2	TRBJ2-3	CASSEVPAGGPNTQYF
TRBV4-1	TRBJ2-7	CASSQDEGGRFTYEQYF
TRBV28	TRBJ2-7	CASSFGLSSYEQYF
TRBV25-1	TRBJ1-6	CAITQPWGNSPLHF
TRBV20-1	TRBJ1-2	CSARDRRDRAGYTF
TRBV30	TRBJ1-5	CAWSYGTVSNQPQHF
TRBV4-1	TRBJ1-5	CASSQDRTGGNQPQHF
TRBV12-3/TRBV12-4	TRBJ1-5	CASRTYGQSNQPQHF
TRBV7-8	TRBJ1-5	CASSLRQENQPQHF